This TCR beta chain was sequenced during a study of shared T cell receptors in the human thymus. Germline V gives CDR1 SQVTM, CDR2 ANQGSEA. The CDR3 loop spans 15 amino acids. Unmatched junction bases numbered 8, after V lost 1 base and J lost 4 bases. Only in-frame clones appear in the TCRdb table, and some are missing; sequencing was by immunoSEQ multiplex PCR. The repertoire holds hundreds of thousands of clones, roughly 86% seen once, with 0.0094% in the top ten. The sample was also reused in another study, on human thymus T cells. This second study notes: Healthy Finnish infants undergoing corrective surgery for congenital heart defects provided the donor material. Surgeons resected thymus tissue during corrective heart surgery. Use of V and J genes seemed skewed within the thymic and blood repertoires. Related research has reported that thymic repertoires overlap highly among unrelated individuals.

The sequencing input was thymocytes. The source is a boy younger than two with a congenital heart defect. The chain is built from TRBV29-1 and TRBJ2-5; TRBD2 agrees at 8 bases. This CDR3 reads CSVEAFRLAGETQYF. The CDR3 nucleotides are TGCAGCGTTGAAGCGTTTAGGCTAGCGGGAGAGACCCAGTACTTC.